What follows is one T cell receptor beta chain and its context. This record comes from a study of cytomegalovirus exposure and HLA in healthy donors. The V gene's germline CDR1 is GTSNPN and CDR2 SVGIG (reference sequence). With V trimmed by 0 bases and J by 7 bases, 5 bases remained unmatched. The CDR3 totals 15 residues. Repertoires were generated with immunoSEQ multiplex PCR, while TCRdb's copy carries only in-frame clones and drops some. The sample lists roughly 75,000 clones, roughly 94% seen once, with roughly 2% in the top ten. V and J are TRBV30 and TRBJ1-5; 11 bases align to TRBD1. Sequenced: PBMCs. The sequence derives from a woman aged 18-29 years in good health and CMV-seronegative. The CDR3 coding sequence is TGTGCCTGGAGTGTAAAGGGACAGGGGGGACAGCCCCAGCATTTT. Its translation is CAWSVKGQGGQPQHF.